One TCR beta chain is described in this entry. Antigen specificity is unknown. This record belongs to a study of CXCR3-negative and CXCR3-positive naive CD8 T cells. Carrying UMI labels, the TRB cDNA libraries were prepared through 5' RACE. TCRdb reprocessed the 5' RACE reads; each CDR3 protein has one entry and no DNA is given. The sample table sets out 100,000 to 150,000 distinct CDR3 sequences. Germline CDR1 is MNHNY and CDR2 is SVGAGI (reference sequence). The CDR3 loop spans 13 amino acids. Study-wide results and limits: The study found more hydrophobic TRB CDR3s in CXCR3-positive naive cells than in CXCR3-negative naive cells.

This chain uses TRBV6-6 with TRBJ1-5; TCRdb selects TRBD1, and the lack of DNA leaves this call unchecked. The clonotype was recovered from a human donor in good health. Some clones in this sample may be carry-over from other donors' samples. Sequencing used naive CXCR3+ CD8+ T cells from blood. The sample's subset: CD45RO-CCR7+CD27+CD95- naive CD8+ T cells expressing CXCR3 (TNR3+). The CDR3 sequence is CASSPRGDQPQHF.